The 30 T cell receptor beta chains in this list originate from one sample, sequenced in a study of identical twins. TCRdb processed the 5' RACE reads anew with MiXCR; each CDR3 protein has one entry. In the table there are some 710,000 distinct CDR3 sequences, 5.5% to 6.5% of which are singletons. The source material was naive T cells sorted from blood. The receptors originated from a man aged 18 to 35 in good health.

This clonotype showed up just a few times. The gene calls are TRBV5-1 and TRBJ2-3; the D gene could be TRBD1 or TRBD2 (6 bases each). V lost 0 bases and J lost 3, with 14 bases in between. Germline CDR1 SGHRS, CDR2 YFSETQ. The CDR3 runs to 16 residues. CDR3 region: CASSLDGGLGTDTQYF. CDR3 nucleotide sequence: TGCGCCAGCAGCTTGGACGGGGGCTTGGGGACAGATACGCAGTATTTT.

This chain links TRBV30 with TRBJ2-7, with D possibly matching TRBD2 (5 bases). V lost 4 bases, J lost 0 bases, and 28 bases lay in between. CDR1 and CDR2 from the germline V gene are GTSNPN and SVGIG (reference sequence). The CDR3 runs 19 residues. The CDR3 is CAWTPLFKRTVKSSYEQYF. The CDR3 coding sequence is TGTGCCTGGACTCCCCTTTTCAAGCGGACGGTGAAAAGCTCCTACGAGCAGTACTTC.

Many counts were recorded for this clonotype. The genes are TRBV7-9 and TRBJ1-5; 7 nucleotides match TRBD1. The V gene's germline CDR1 is SEHNR and CDR2 FQNEAQ (reference sequence). The CDR3 covers 14 residues. V lost 1 base, J lost 5 bases, and 2 bases stayed unmatched. This CDR3 reads CASSLGTGHQPQHF. As DNA, the CDR3 is TGTGCCAGCAGCTTAGGGACAGGCCATCAGCCCCAGCATTTT.

This clonotype was detected a few times. The chain combines TRBV11-2 with TRBJ2-1; 11 positions match TRBD2. CDR3 size: 18 residues. Germline lookup yields CDR1 SGHAT and CDR2 FQNNGV. V was pared by 5 bases and J by 0 bases, with 9 bases of the junction left unmatched. Here the CDR3 reads CASSRGLAGRSSYNEQFF. CDR3 in DNA: TGTGCCAGCAGCCGCGGACTAGCGGGCCGGAGCTCCTACAATGAGCAGTTCTTC.

There are many counts of this clonotype. CDR3 in DNA: TGCAGCGTTGTATCGGGAGGGCCGGGGGATACGCAGTATTTT. The encoded protein is CSVVSGGPGDTQYF. This rearrangement joins TRBV29-1 to TRBJ2-3; TRBD2 agrees at 8 bases. CDR1 is SQVTM and CDR2 is ANQGSEA in the germline V gene. V was pared by 4 bases and J by 6 bases, with 9 bases of the junction left unmatched. The CDR3 consists of 14 residues.

The V and J genes are TRBV5-1 and TRBJ1-6, with 8 nucleotides matching TRBD1. V dropped 1 base and J dropped 8; count of bases not matched to a gene: 2. The CDR3 sequence is 14 residues long. Germline V gene data show CDR1 as SGHRS and CDR2 as YFSETQ. In nucleotides, the CDR3 is TGCGCCAGCAGCTTGACAGGGGGAGATTCACCCCTCCACTTT. This encodes CASSLTGGDSPLHF.

This clonotype was observed a few times. The chain carries TRBV7-6 and TRBJ2-1; 9 bases are shared with TRBD2. There are 16 residues in the CDR3. Losses at the gene ends were 1 base for V and 4 bases for J; bases not matched to a gene: 5. CDR1 and CDR2 from the germline V gene are SGHVS and FNYEAQ. The CDR3: CASSLEASGAYNEQFF. CDR3 DNA: TGTGCCAGCAGCTTAGAGGCTAGCGGGGCATACAATGAGCAGTTCTTC.

This clonotype was counted a few times. The V and J genes are TRBV11-2 and TRBJ2-1; TRBD1 aligns across 8 bases. Germline V lookup: CDR1 SGHAT, CDR2 FQNNGV. The CDR3 has 14 amino acids. Unmatched junction bases numbered 6, after V lost 1 base and J lost 10 bases. CDR3 in DNA: TGTGCCAGCAGCTTAGCCATAGACAGGGGCGAGCAGTTCTTC. The encoded protein is CASSLAIDRGEQFF.

V gene TRBV20-1 combines with J gene TRBJ1-2, with a weak D call TRBD1 (6 bases). The CDR3 is 12 amino acids. CDR1 and CDR2 from the germline V gene are DFQATT and SNEGSKA (reference sequence). Trimming left V 3 bases short and J 6 bases short, with 11 bases between. CDR3 coding DNA: TGCAGTGCTAGGCCGGGGGCTAATGGCTACACCTTC. Translating it yields CSARPGANGYTF.

The CDR3 sequence is CASSPKPRLAGVGTDTQYF. The CDR3 DNA follows: TGTGCCAGCAGCCCGAAGCCCCGACTAGCGGGAGTAGGAACAGATACGCAGTATTTT. The chain carries TRBV9 and TRBJ2-3, with TRBD2 identical over 12 bases. Germline V gene sequence: CDR1 SGDLS, CDR2 YYNGEE. This CDR3 has 19 amino acids. Trimming removed 4 bases from V and 3 bases from J; junction bases left unmatched: 15.

The chain's CDR3 is CAWSGKESSYNEQFF. The CDR3 DNA reads as TGTGCCTGGAGTGGAAAGGAGAGCTCCTACAATGAGCAGTTCTTC. V usage is TRBV30 and J usage is TRBJ2-1, with no clear D. V gave up 1 base and J gave up 0 bases, with 10 bases separating them. CDR3 length equals 15 residues. Germline CDR1 GTSNPN, CDR2 SVGIG (reference sequence).

This clonotype was seen a handful of times. The rearrangement uses TRBV11-3 and TRBJ2-1; D ambiguous. Between the trimmed V and J ends, which lost 5 bases and 6 bases, there was a span of 17 bases. The CDR3 has 15 residues. From germline, CDR1 is SGHNT and CDR2 YENEEA. CDR3 residues: CASSLRKIRTNEQFF. CDR3 DNA sequence: TGTGCCAGCAGCCTACGTAAAATTCGGACCAATGAGCAGTTCTTC.

This clonotype was observed a few times. The chain has TRBV12-3 or TRBV12-4 and TRBJ1-2, with D unresolved. V was cut by 2 bases and J by 2 bases, with 9 bases left in between. This CDR3 spans 14 amino acids. CDR3 DNA sequence: TGTGCCAGCAGTTTAAACAATATAAACTATGGCTACACCTTC. This codes for CASSLNNINYGYTF.

This clonotype came up many times. The chain employs TRBV5-1 and TRBJ2-3, with 10 bases identical to TRBD2. V dropped 4 bases and J dropped 0; count of bases not matched to a gene: 2. The CDR3 length is 15 residues. Germline-derived CDR1 and CDR2 are SGHRS and YFSETQ. The CDR3 DNA reads TGCGCCAGCAGCAAGACTAGCGGGAGCACAGATACGCAGTATTTT. It encodes CASSKTSGSTDTQYF.

This clonotype was observed many times. The chain joins TRBV10-3 to TRBJ2-5, with D maybe TRBD2 (6 bases). Germline CDR1 ENHRY, CDR2 SYGVKD. V was trimmed by 0 bases and J by 4 bases, leaving 15 bases between them. The CDR3 sequence is 16 residues long. The CDR3 reads CAISESSLAAGETQYF. The CDR3 region has the DNA TGTGCCATCAGTGAGTCTTCACTAGCTGCGGGAGAGACCCAGTACTTC.

The genes are TRBV6-2 or TRBV6-3 and TRBJ2-3; no definite D call. V lost 4 bases and J lost 4, with 27 bases in between. Germline V gives CDR1 MNHEY, CDR2 SVGEGT. This CDR3 contains 19 residues. The CDR3 DNA follows: TGTGCCAGCAGTTTCGTCCGGGCCTCCTCCCCGGGCATCCCAGATACGCAGTATTTT. This sequence encodes CASSFVRASSPGIPDTQYF.

This clonotype was observed many times. V and J are TRBV6-5 and TRBJ2-3; the D gene is possibly TRBD2 (5 bases). This CDR3 region has 15 residues. Germline V lookup: CDR1 MNHEY, CDR2 SVGAGI. V was clipped by 0 bases and J by 5 bases, with 12 bases between them. CDR3 coding DNA: TGTGCCAGCAGTTACTCCCTGGCGGAGGTAGATACGCAGTATTTT. This codes for CASSYSLAEVDTQYF.

This clonotype was counted ten times or more. This chain connects TRBV5-1 to TRBJ2-1; 9 nucleotides align to TRBD1. The CDR3 totals 13 residues. V dropped 6 bases and J dropped 8; count of bases not matched to a gene: 6. CDR1 is SGHRS, CDR2 YFSETQ, per germline. CDR3 bases: TGCGCCAGCACCCCGGGACAGGGATATGAGCAGTTCTTC. Translation: CASTPGQGYEQFF.

This clonotype was counted between two and nine times. The gene calls are TRBV12-3 or TRBV12-4 and TRBJ2-3, with 9 bases fitting TRBD2. There are 17 residues in the CDR3. The trim removed 5 bases at V and 6 bases at J, leaving 15 bases unmatched. CDR3 DNA sequence: TGTGCCAGCAGTCACCCTACGAGCGGGAGGCCCTCGGATACGCAGTATTTT. Translated, it gives CASSHPTSGRPSDTQYF.

As concerns this clonotype: A read error is possible here, since a much larger clone lies one base away. The V call is TRBV19, the J call TRBJ2-3, with a possible D match to TRBD2 (6 bases). CDR1 LNHDA and CDR2 SQIVND come from the germline V gene (reference sequence). The CDR3 length is 13 residues. V was trimmed by 10 bases and J by 0 bases, leaving 11 bases between them. CDR3 DNA: TGTGCCACCAAGGCGGGAAGCACAGATACGCAGTATTTT. Translating it yields CATKAGSTDTQYF.

This clonotype was observed at least ten times. The V call is TRBV5-1, the J call TRBJ2-1; no clear D gene. Per germline, CDR1 SGHRS and CDR2 YFSETQ. With 0 bases removed from V and 0 bases from J, the gap between germline ends came to 10 bases. The CDR3 consists of 16 residues. Here the CDR3 DNA reads TGCGCCAGCAGCTTGGAGCCAACCCTCTCCTACAATGAGCAGTTCTTC. Its translation: CASSLEPTLSYNEQFF.

This clonotype has more than one count but fewer than ten. V usage is TRBV6-1 and J usage is TRBJ2-3; D might be TRBD2 (5 bases). Per germline, CDR1 MNHNS and CDR2 SASEGT. V was pared by 6 bases and J by 2 bases, with 12 bases between. The CDR3 totals 14 residues. The CDR3 DNA reads TGTGCCAGCAGGAGCGGCATTATCACAGATACGCAGTATTTT. Translating it yields CASRSGIITDTQYF.

This clonotype was counted ten times or more. The CDR3 nucleotides read TGTGCCAGCAGGTCCTTCGGTGAGCAGTTCTTC. Its translation: CASRSFGEQFF. This rearrangement joins TRBV5-6 to TRBJ2-1; unclear D gene. Germline CDR1 reads SGHDT; CDR2 reads YYEEEE. CDR3 size: 11 residues. V was shortened by 5 bases and J by 9 bases, with 9 bases between the two germline ends.

This clonotype was counted many times. This chain connects TRBV7-9 to TRBJ1-1; D may be TRBD1 (6 bases). The CDR3 sequence is 13 residues long. V dropped 4 bases and J dropped 4 bases, with 10 bases sitting between them. Germline V gene lookup returns CDR1 SEHNR and CDR2 FQNEAQ (reference sequence). CDR3 sequence: CASSYLRGTEAFF. CDR3 nucleotide sequence: TGTGCCAGCAGCTACCTCAGGGGCACTGAAGCTTTCTTT. The whole variable domain, filled in from reference TRBV7-9 and TRBJ1-1, reads DTGVSQNPRHKITKRGQNVTFRCDPISEHNRLYWYRQTLGQGPEFLTYFQNEAQLEKSRLLSDRFSAERPKGSFSTLEIQRTEQGDSAMYLCASSYLRGTEAFFGQGTRLTVV.

The chain has TRBV7-8 and TRBJ2-7, with 8 bases matching TRBD2. Germline V gene sequence: CDR1 SGHVS, CDR2 FQNEAQ. The ends lost 4 bases at V and 4 bases at J; junction bases unmatched: 9. The CDR3 covers 15 residues. The CDR3 loop reads CASSSLGAGGYEQYV. The CDR3, as DNA: TGTGCCAGCAGCTCCCTGGGCGCGGGGGGATACGAGCAGTACGTC.

The sample holds a few counts of this clonotype. The CDR3 spells CASSYTGTGRTDTQYF. The CDR3 coding sequence is TGTGCCAGCAGTTACACCGGGACAGGGCGCACAGATACGCAGTATTTT. This chain joins TRBV6-2 or TRBV6-3 and TRBJ2-3; 9 bases align to TRBD1. This CDR3 has 16 residues. Germline CDR1 and CDR2: MNHEY and SVGEGT. Trimming cost V 2 bases and J 1 base; bases outside gene matches: 4.

In this sample, this clonotype turned up many times. V usage is TRBV12-3 or TRBV12-4 and J usage is TRBJ1-1; a weak D match, TRBD1 (6 bases). CDR3 size: 16 residues. Trimming left V 3 bases short and J 4 bases short, with 18 bases between. The CDR3 protein is CASSLGALTLGTEAFF. The CDR3 DNA is TGTGCCAGCAGTTTGGGGGCCCTGACATTGGGCACTGAAGCTTTCTTT.

This chain connects TRBV5-1 to TRBJ2-3; a weak D match, TRBD2 (6 bases). CDR1 is SGHRS, CDR2 YFSETQ, per germline. V shed 4 bases and J shed 7 bases, with 19 bases lying between them. The CDR3 consists of 15 residues. The CDR3 loop reads CASSPDPGVGNTQYF. The DNA of the CDR3 is TGCGCCAGCAGCCCGGACCCGGGAGTCGGTAATACGCAGTATTTT.

The chain has TRBV20-1 and TRBJ1-2; a weak D match, TRBD1 (5 bases). Per germline, CDR1 DFQATT and CDR2 SNEGSKA (reference sequence). This CDR3 spans 14 amino acids. Trimming left V 5 bases short and J 7 bases short, with 20 bases between. DNA of the CDR3: TGCAGTGCTGGTGGGAGCAGGGAAGATGGTGGCTACACCTTC. This translates into CSAGGSREDGGYTF.

The CDR3 protein is CAWSWTDFYNEQFF. CDR3 DNA: TGTGCCTGGAGCTGGACAGATTTCTACAATGAGCAGTTCTTC. The chain joins TRBV30 to TRBJ2-1; D might be TRBD1 (6 bases). Germline lookup yields CDR1 GTSNPN and CDR2 SVGIG (reference sequence). The CDR3 totals 14 residues. Trimming removed 3 bases from V and 3 bases from J, with 12 bases in between.